What follows is one T cell receptor beta chain and its context. Its cognate antigen is unknown. Assay used: immunoSEQ multiplex PCR; TCRdb lists only in-frame clones, some missing. The sample carries 96,000 or so clones, approximately 80% recorded once. This specimen comes from a study of OX40 agonist ivuxolimab in advanced cancers. Looking at the study overall: Age averaged roughly 60 years (range roughly 20 to 90), and around 78% were male.

Germline V gene data show CDR1 as LNHNV and CDR2 as YYDKDF (reference sequence). After removal of 5 bases from V and 4 bases from J, the junction contained 10 bases not matched to a gene. The CDR3 is 18 amino acids. Broader study findings: Relative to CD4+ cells, CD8+ T cells on average had more expanded clones.

The origin of this receptor is an adult with an advanced solid tumor such as melanoma, head and neck, liver or kidney cancer. The chain carries TRBV15 and TRBJ2-1; 14 nucleotides line up with TRBD2. The material sequenced was CD4+ or CD8+ T cells sorted from blood, taken in a trial of the OX40 agonist ivuxolimab. The chain's CDR3 is CATSPRTSGGTRYNEQFF. Here the CDR3 DNA reads TGTGCCACCAGCCCCCGGACTAGCGGGGGGACGAGATACAATGAGCAGTTCTTC. Variable domain in full (rest from reference TRBV15 and TRBJ2-1): DAMVIQNPRYQVTQFGKPVTLSCSQTLNHNVMYWYQQKSSQAPKLLFHYYDKDFNNEADTPDNFQSRRPNTSFCFLDIRSPGLGDTAMYLCATSPRTSGGTRYNEQFFGPGTRLTVL.